The 20 T cell receptor beta chains presented below share a single source sample, sequenced in a study of identical twins (dated by TCRdb to the mid-2010s). The library relied on 5' RACE. TCRdb names Illumina HiSeq 2000 as the instrument used. TCRdb's own reprocessing of the public reads used fastp at Q25 and MiXCR and kept productive beta chains. All rows with the same CDR3 protein become a single entry with the most common DNA and genes. The sample table holds about 200,000 distinct CDR3 sequences, of which roughly a tenth were seen once. The ten largest clonotypes hold approximately 11% of the sample. The sequenced sample consisted of memory T cells sorted from blood. Per the publication, the cell subset or site label means: CD45RO+ enriched T cells. The receptors come from a middle-aged man in good health.

The sample holds a few counts of this clonotype. The V gene is TRBV4-2, the J gene TRBJ2-3; 8 nucleotides align to TRBD2. Trimming took 0 bases from V and 4 from J; bases not matched to a gene: 6. The CDR3 consists of 16 residues. The germline gives CDR1 LGHNA, CDR2 YNFKEQ. CDR3 coding DNA: TGTGCCAGCAGCCAAGATGGGACTAGTGGGGCAGATACGCAGTATTTT. This sequence encodes CASSQDGTSGADTQYF.

This clonotype was seen ten or more times. This chain uses TRBV11-3 with TRBJ1-4, with D maybe TRBD1 (6 bases). CDR1 is SGHNT and CDR2 is YENEEA in the germline V gene. Deletions cut 5 bases from V and 3 bases from J, with 7 bases between. The length of the CDR3 is 13 residues. The CDR3 is CASSAGANEKLFF. The DNA of the CDR3 is TGTGCCAGCAGCGCAGGGGCTAATGAAAAACTGTTTTTT.

At least ten counts were recorded for this clonotype. J is TRBJ2-1 and V is TRBV24-1; 7 bases fit TRBD1. CDR1 and CDR2 (germline): KGHDR, SFDVKD. V lost 2 bases, J lost 7 bases, and 10 bases stayed unmatched. CDR3 length: 16 amino acids. The CDR3 nucleotides are TGTGCCACCAGTGATTACCGGGACAGAGACATGAATGAGCAGTTCTTC. It yields the protein CATSDYRDRDMNEQFF.

About this clonotype itself: A single base separates this from a much larger clone, so it may be a read error. The chain couples TRBV20-1 to TRBJ1-2, with D possibly TRBD1 on 6 matching bases. Germline values: CDR1 DFQATT, CDR2 SNEGSKA (reference sequence). This CDR3 region has 11 residues. CDR3 in amino acids: CSARDDGGYPF. The CDR3 DNA sequence: TGCAGTGCTAGAGACGACGGGGGCTACCCCTTC.

This clonotype showed up many times. This chain links TRBV20-1 with TRBJ1-2, with TRBD1 matching over 8 bases. Germline trimming cut 2 bases from V and 4 bases from J; bases unmatched to any gene: 3. Germline V gene sequence: CDR1 DFQATT, CDR2 SNEGSKA (reference sequence). CDR3 length equals 13 residues. The CDR3 protein is CSARKDRGYGYTF. The CDR3 DNA sequence: TGCAGTGCTAGAAAAGACAGGGGCTATGGCTACACCTTC.

This clonotype was seen ten or more times. The chain combines TRBV15 with TRBJ2-1, with D perhaps given as TRBD1 or TRBD2 (5 bases each). V was trimmed by 0 bases and J by 7 bases, leaving 13 bases between them. Germline loops: CDR1 LNHNV, CDR2 YYDKDF (reference sequence). The CDR3 has 15 residues. CDR3 DNA: TGTGCCACCAGCAGAGATCTCTTGGGGGAGAATGAGCAGTTCTTC. Protein sequence: CATSRDLLGENEQFF.

The sample holds many counts of this clonotype. The rearrangement joins TRBV4-3 to TRBJ2-3, with D perhaps given as TRBD1 or TRBD2 (6 bases each). This CDR3 is 17 amino acids long. V gave up 0 bases and J gave up 1 base, with 14 bases separating them. Germline V gene sequence: CDR1 LGHNA, CDR2 YSLEER. The CDR3 DNA reads as TGCGCCAGCAGCCAAGATATTTGGGGGGCCGGCACAGATACGCAGTATTTT. This encodes CASSQDIWGAGTDTQYF.

Many counts were recorded for this clonotype. The genes are TRBV7-2 and TRBJ1-4, with D perhaps TRBD1 (6 bases). V was shortened by 6 bases and J by 10 bases, with 12 bases between the two germline ends. CDR3 length: 12 residues. The germline CDR1 and CDR2 sequences are SGHTA and FQGNSA. The CDR3 DNA reads TGTGCCAGCAGTCGAAAGGGGGGAAAACTGTTTTTT. Translating gives CASSRKGGKLFF. The whole variable domain, remainder taken from reference TRBV7-2 and TRBJ1-4, is GAGVSQSPSNKVTEKGKDVELRCDPISGHTALYWYRQSLGQGLEFLIYFQGNSAPDKSGLPSDRFSAERTGGSVSTLTIQRTQQEDSAVYLCASSRKGGKLFFGSGTQLSVL.

In its sample, this clonotype was seen many times. This rearrangement joins TRBV20-1 to TRBJ2-1, with TRBD2 matching over 15 bases. Losses at the gene ends were 5 bases for V and 4 bases for J; bases not matched to a gene: 6. This CDR3 spans 16 amino acids. Germline-derived CDR1 and CDR2 are DFQATT and SNEGSKA (reference sequence). CDR3 DNA: TGCAGTGCTTTCCGGACTAGCGGGAGGGGATACAATGAGCAGTTCTTC. Translating gives CSAFRTSGRGYNEQFF.

The sample holds many counts of this clonotype. The chain recombines TRBV18 with TRBJ2-5; D may match TRBD1 or TRBD2 (5 bases each). V lost 5 bases to trimming and J lost 2 bases, with 15 bases between them. The CDR3 loop spans 15 amino acids. Germline V gene sequence: CDR1 KGHSH, CDR2 LQKENI. CDR3 DNA sequence: TGTGCCAGCTCAGCCACCGGGGCTACACAAGAGACCCAGTACTTC. This translates into CASSATGATQETQYF. Full variable domain (rest looked up from reference TRBV18 and TRBJ2-5): NAGVMQNPRHLVRRRGQEARLRCSPMKGHSHVYWYRQLPEEGLKFMVYLQKENIIDESGMPKERFSAEFPKEGPSILRIQQVVRGDSAAYFCASSATGATQETQYFGPGTRLLVL.

The V and J genes are TRBV6-2 or TRBV6-3 and TRBJ2-2; TRBD2 matches at 8 bases. Germline V lookup: CDR1 MNHEY, CDR2 SVGEGT. Trimming took 11 bases from V and 4 from J; bases not matched to a gene: 6. This CDR3 comprises 13 residues. CDR3 sequence: CASRRGGTGELFF. DNA of the CDR3: TGTGCCTCCCGACGGGGGGGCACCGGGGAGCTGTTTTTT.

Of note for this clonotype: A clone one base away is much larger, so this may be a read error. The chain combines TRBV7-2 with TRBJ2-1; TRBD2 aligns across 10 bases. CDR1 and CDR2 from the germline V gene are SGHTA and FQGNSA. V lost 5 bases to trimming and J lost 9 bases; unmatched junction nucleotides: 13. The CDR3 extends over 16 amino acids. The CDR3 DNA is TGTGCCAGCAGCCGACGGAGCGGGAGGGGGGTGGGTGAGCAGTTCTTC. This sequence encodes CASSRRSGRGVGEQFF. The full variable domain, with the rest looked up from reference TRBV7-2 and TRBJ2-1, is GAGVSQSPSNKVTEKGKDVELRCDPISGHTALYWYRQSLGQGLEFLIYFQGNSAPDKSGLPSDRFSAERTGGSVSTLTIQRTQQEDSAVYLCASSRRSGRGVGEQFFGPGTRLTVL.

This clonotype was seen ten or more times. The chain is built from TRBV4-1 and TRBJ2-7; unclear D gene. V lost 2 bases and J lost 2, with 13 bases in between. Germline V lookup: CDR1 MGHRA, CDR2 YSYEKL. CDR3 size: 15 residues. In DNA form, the CDR3 reads TGCGCCAGCAGCCAAACTGGCCAGACAACCTACGAGCAGTACTTC. Amino acids: CASSQTGQTTYEQYF.

The rearrangement links TRBV20-1 to TRBJ1-6, with unresolved D. V was clipped by 3 bases and J by 6 bases, with 12 bases between them. The germline V gene encodes CDR1 DFQATT and CDR2 SNEGSKA (reference sequence). This CDR3 is 14 amino acids long. CDR3 DNA: TGCAGTGCTAGGTCCTCGAGGGTTAATTCACCCCTCCACTTT. It yields the protein CSARSSRVNSPLHF.

V is TRBV4-1 and J is TRBJ2-1; no clear D gene. The CDR3 is 13 amino acids. V lost 4 bases, J lost 6 bases, and 10 bases lay in between. Germline CDR1 MGHRA, CDR2 YSYEKL. The CDR3 spells CASSPRNANEQFF. As DNA, the CDR3 is TGCGCCAGCAGCCCTAGGAACGCCAATGAGCAGTTCTTC.

This clonotype was seen a handful of times. This chain joins TRBV7-9 and TRBJ1-1; tentative D call: TRBD1 (5 bases). There are 15 residues in the CDR3. Germline V gene sequence: CDR1 SEHNR, CDR2 FQNEAQ (reference sequence). V was shortened by 5 bases and J by 3 bases, with 16 bases between the two germline ends. The CDR3 DNA is TGTGCCAGCAGCCCTGTAGGGGTCTGGGACACTGAAGCTTTCTTT. Amino acids: CASSPVGVWDTEAFF.

This clonotype was seen ten or more times. The V call is TRBV5-1, the J call TRBJ2-1; TRBD2 might be the D (6 bases). Germline CDR1 and CDR2: SGHRS and YFSETQ. This CDR3 has 12 residues. V was shortened by 4 bases and J by 10 bases, with 12 bases between the two germline ends. CDR3 region: CASSPPGSEQFF. The CDR3, as DNA: TGCGCCAGCAGCCCCCCCGGGAGCGAGCAGTTCTTC.

J is TRBJ2-1 and V is TRBV7-2; 8 nucleotides agree with TRBD1. Germline V lookup: CDR1 SGHTA, CDR2 FQGNSA. The CDR3 has 15 amino acids. V lost 4 bases and J lost 1; bases outside the gene matches: 3. The CDR3 loop is CASSSRGLSYNEQFF. DNA for the CDR3: TGTGCCAGCAGCTCCAGGGGGCTGTCCTACAATGAGCAGTTCTTC.

The J gene is TRBJ2-3, the V gene TRBV7-9, with 11 bases lining up with TRBD2. Germline V gives CDR1 SEHNR, CDR2 FQNEAQ (reference sequence). The CDR3 sequence is 15 residues long. The J segment lost 6 bases and the V segment lost 11 bases, leaving 13 bases of the junction unmatched. The CDR3 DNA reads as TGTGCCGGAACAAGGACTAGCGGGCTTCACGATACGCAGTATTTT. As protein: CAGTRTSGLHDTQYF.

At least ten counts were recorded for this clonotype. The rearrangement joins TRBV15 to TRBJ1-4; no reliable D call. The CDR3 extends over 13 amino acids. Trimming removed 3 bases at V and 4 bases at J, with 6 bases between. The germline V gene encodes CDR1 LNHNV and CDR2 YYDKDF (reference sequence). The CDR3 protein is CATSSGLNEKLFF. CDR3 sequence (DNA): TGTGCCACCAGCAGCGGACTTAATGAAAAACTGTTTTTT.